This T cell receptor beta chain was recorded in a study of cytomegalovirus exposure and HLA in healthy donors. With 60 Vbeta and 13 Jbeta primers, the PCR was carried out. The repertoire was sequenced with immunoSEQ multiplex PCR; TCRdb's copy has only in-frame clones and lacks some. The sample lists 120,000 or so clones; roughly 83% were seen once. Trimming took 5 bases from V and 1 from J, leaving 10 bases between them. This CDR3 is built from 14 residues. Germline V gives CDR1 MNHEY, CDR2 SVGAGI. The sample taken for sequencing was PBMCs. The receptor's source is a man aged 18 to 30 in good health and CMV-seropositive. The chain is built from TRBV6-5 and TRBJ2-3; tentative D call: TRBD2 (5 bases). In DNA, the CDR3 is TGTGCCAGCAGTCGAGGGAGCGGCACAGATACGCAGTATTTT. Its translation is CASSRGSGTDTQYF.